Listed here are 28 T cell receptor beta chains from one sample, sequenced in a study of T cells in Graves' hyperthyroidism and ophthalmopathy. TCR beta CDR3 regions were amplified from RNA transcripts. Researchers ran a first-round RT-PCR on the TCR CDR3 using the HTBI primer set. TCRdb itself ran the multiplex PCR reads through MiXCR, one entry per CDR3 protein. Altogether about 360,000 distinct CDR3 sequences are present, 15% to 19% being singletons, with the ten largest covering about a quarter. The source material was blood. The receptors were sampled from a woman aged 18 to 35 with Graves' hyperthyroidism that later progressed to Graves' ophthalmopathy.

This clonotype was seen only a few times. The chain has TRBV6-5 and TRBJ1-1; 7 nucleotides align to TRBD1. V dropped 0 bases and J dropped 1; count of bases not matched to a gene: 2. The CDR3 runs to 15 residues. Germline assignment: CDR1 MNHEY and CDR2 SVGAGI. The CDR3 is CASSYSPGGNTEAFF. In nucleotides, the CDR3 is TGTGCCAGCAGTTACTCCCCAGGGGGGAACACTGAAGCTTTCTTT.

The rearrangement links TRBV28 to TRBJ1-5; possibly TRBD1 for D (6 bases). This CDR3 is built from 16 residues. Germline lookup yields CDR1 MDHEN and CDR2 SYDVKM. V lost 6 bases, J lost 6 bases, and 21 bases lay in between. CDR3 amino acids: CASREGETGLSQPQHF. The CDR3 nucleotides are TGTGCCAGCAGAGAAGGGGAAACAGGGTTAAGTCAGCCCCAGCATTTT.

This clonotype was detected a few times. The chain has TRBV3-1 and TRBJ2-5; D may match TRBD1 or TRBD2 (5 bases each). Germline CDR1 is LGHDT and CDR2 is YNNKEL (reference sequence). V was cut by 4 bases and J by 5 bases, with 17 bases left in between. The CDR3 has 15 residues. The chain's CDR3 is CASSLAGAERETQYF. The CDR3 nucleotides are TGTGCCAGCAGCCTTGCCGGGGCCGAAAGGGAGACCCAGTACTTC.

In this sample, this clonotype turned up a few times. The J gene is TRBJ2-7, the V gene TRBV7-9; D ambiguous. CDR1 and CDR2 from the germline V gene are SEHNR and FQNEAQ (reference sequence). Trimming stripped 1 base from V and 2 bases from J, with 12 bases between. This CDR3 is 15 amino acids long. Here the CDR3 DNA reads TGTGCCAGCAGCTTAGGGGATGCAGGACCCTACGAGCAGTACTTC. Its protein is CASSLGDAGPYEQYF.

This clonotype was found a few times. V is TRBV7-9 and J is TRBJ2-5; 7 positions agree with TRBD1. V was pared by 7 bases and J by 3 bases, with 8 bases of the junction left unmatched. Germline V gene sequence: CDR1 SEHNR, CDR2 FQNEAQ (reference sequence). The CDR3 is 14 amino acids. The CDR3 loop reads CASIEGQGEETQYF. The CDR3 region has the DNA TGTGCCAGCATTGAGGGGCAGGGGGAAGAGACCCAGTACTTC. The variable domain in full, with the rest retrieved from reference TRBV7-9 and TRBJ2-5, is DTGVSQNPRHKITKRGQNVTFRCDPISEHNRLYWYRQTLGQGPEFLTYFQNEAQLEKSRLLSDRFSAERPKGSFSTLEIQRTEQGDSAMYLCASIEGQGEETQYFGPGTRLLVL.

This clonotype has only a few counts. The J gene is TRBJ1-4, the V gene TRBV7-9; D unresolved. Per the germline V gene, CDR1 is SEHNR and CDR2 is FQNEAQ (reference sequence). This CDR3 is 15 amino acids long. V was cut by 5 bases and J by 7 bases, with 17 bases left in between. CDR3 protein: CASSPRGKGGEKLFF. In nucleotides, the CDR3 is TGTGCCAGCAGCCCCCGAGGGAAAGGTGGTGAAAAACTGTTTTTT.

The chain employs TRBV25-1 and TRBJ2-1, with 9 bases identical to TRBD1. The V and J ends lost 4 bases and 2 bases, in that order; junction bases with no gene match: 12. This CDR3 spans 18 amino acids. Germline assignment: CDR1 MGHDK and CDR2 SYGVNS. The CDR3 region is CASSGMASTGGAYNEQFF. The CDR3 nucleotides are TGTGCCAGCAGTGGGATGGCTTCAACAGGGGGCGCCTACAATGAGCAGTTCTTC.

This clonotype was recorded at least ten times. This rearrangement joins TRBV5-1 to TRBJ2-3, with D unclear. The V end lost 3 bases, the J end lost 0 bases, and 2 bases lay between the germline ends. The CDR3 extends over 12 amino acids. CDR1 is SGHRS and CDR2 is YFSETQ in the germline V gene. The CDR3 nucleotides are TGCGCCAGCAGCTGGAGCACAGATACGCAGTATTTT. It specifies CASSWSTDTQYF.

This clonotype was seen at least ten times. J is TRBJ1-1 and V is TRBV27; unclear D gene. Looked up from germline, CDR1 is MNHEY and CDR2 is SMNVEV (reference sequence). Trimming left V 6 bases short and J 0 bases short, with 8 bases between. This CDR3 has 13 amino acids. The CDR3 bases are TGTGCCAGCAGCCAGAAGATGAACACTGAAGCTTTCTTT. Translation: CASSQKMNTEAFF.

This clonotype turned up a few times. The rearrangement links TRBV6-2 or TRBV6-3 to TRBJ1-4; TRBD1 agrees at 10 bases. V dropped 6 bases and J dropped 8; count of bases not matched to a gene: 9. There are 15 residues in the CDR3. CDR1 and CDR2 from the germline V gene are MNHEY and SVGEGT. CDR3 DNA sequence: TGTGCCAGCAGAAGACCCGGGACAGGGGACGAAAAACTGTTTTTT. It yields the protein CASRRPGTGDEKLFF.

This clonotype was counted many times. The gene calls are TRBV2 and TRBJ2-2; D is uncertain. Germline CDR1 reads SNHLY; CDR2 reads FYNNEI. The CDR3 covers 14 residues. With 7 bases removed from V and 0 bases from J, the gap between germline ends came to 9 bases. The CDR3 sequence: CASISTSNTGELFF. CDR3 nucleotides: TGTGCCAGCATTTCAACTTCGAACACCGGGGAGCTGTTTTTT.

This clonotype showed up many times. The chain is built from TRBV20-1 and TRBJ2-1; weak D call: TRBD2 (6 bases). Trimming removed 4 bases from V and 0 bases from J, with 13 bases in between. CDR1 DFQATT and CDR2 SNEGSKA come from the germline V gene (reference sequence). CDR3 size: 15 residues. As DNA, the CDR3 is TGCAGTGCTACCGCTAGCGTTCTCTCCTACAATGAGCAGTTCTTC. Its protein product is CSATASVLSYNEQFF.

This clonotype was counted ten times or more. This sequence joins TRBV20-1 and TRBJ2-7; D assignment may be TRBD1 or TRBD2 (5 bases each). Trimming stripped 0 bases from V and 5 bases from J, with 20 bases between. Germline-derived CDR1 and CDR2 are DFQATT and SNEGSKA (reference sequence). The CDR3 extends over 16 amino acids. The CDR3 DNA follows: TGCAGTGCTAGAGATCTATGGCGGCAGGGAGTCGACGAGCAGTACTTC. This gives the protein CSARDLWRQGVDEQYF.

This clonotype was found many times. The chain carries TRBV27 and TRBJ2-3; the D is unclear. V gave up 6 bases and J gave up 4 bases, with 17 bases separating them. The CDR3 is 15 amino acids. Germline values: CDR1 MNHEY, CDR2 SMNVEV (reference sequence). CDR3 DNA sequence: TGTGCCAGCAGGCTGGCCGGCGACGCCCCAGATACGCAGTATTTT. Its protein product is CASRLAGDAPDTQYF.

This clonotype was seen a few times. This chain links TRBV9 with TRBJ1-2; no reliable D call. Germline CDR1 and CDR2: SGDLS and YYNGEE. V was shortened by 0 bases and J by 2 bases, with 8 bases between the two germline ends. This CDR3 has 14 residues. DNA of the CDR3: TGTGCCAGCAGCGTAGGCGTGAAGAACTATGGCTACACCTTC. Translation gives CASSVGVKNYGYTF.

This chain links TRBV4-1 with TRBJ2-2, with D unclear. The germline V gene has CDR1 MGHRA and CDR2 YSYEKL. V lost 1 base, J lost 1 base, and 7 bases lay in between. This CDR3 has 15 residues. The CDR3 coding sequence is TGCGCCAGCAGCCAAGGACTGCAGAACACCGGGGAGCTGTTTTTT. This encodes CASSQGLQNTGELFF.

This clonotype was detected a few times. This chain connects TRBV14 to TRBJ2-1, with 11 bases identical to TRBD2. Germline trimming cut 5 bases from V and 4 bases from J; bases unmatched to any gene: 4. Germline lookup yields CDR1 SGHDN and CDR2 FVKESK. This CDR3 is 15 amino acids long. Here the CDR3 reads CASSTRLAGYNEQFF. The DNA for the CDR3 is TGTGCCAGCAGCACCCGACTAGCGGGATACAATGAGCAGTTCTTC.

This clonotype has at least ten counts. This chain uses TRBV7-9 with TRBJ2-2; the D is unclear. V lost 3 bases to trimming and J lost 0 bases, with 14 bases between them. The germline V gene encodes CDR1 SEHNR and CDR2 FQNEAQ (reference sequence). The CDR3 is made up of 17 amino acids. The CDR3: CASSFSLSRTNTGELFF. The DNA for the CDR3 is TGTGCCAGCAGCTTTTCCCTGAGCCGCACGAACACCGGGGAGCTGTTTTTT.

This clonotype was seen more than once but under ten times. A much bigger clone sits one base away, suggesting this may be a read error. CDR3 sequence: CASTGAGTASYEQYF. As DNA, the CDR3 is TGTGCCAGCACGGGGGCCGGGACAGCCTCCTACGAGCAGTACTTC. This rearrangement joins TRBV2 to TRBJ2-7; D is perhaps TRBD1 (7 bases). This CDR3 has 15 amino acids. V was cut by 7 bases and J by 0 bases, with 16 bases left in between. Germline V CDR1 and CDR2: SNHLY, FYNNEI.

This clonotype was recorded at least ten times. This sequence joins TRBV15 and TRBJ1-1; tentatively, D is TRBD1 (5 bases). Germline V CDR1 and CDR2: LNHNV, YYDKDF (reference sequence). Between the trimmed V and J ends, which lost 0 bases and 3 bases, there was a span of 8 bases. This CDR3 is 14 amino acids long. The CDR3 nucleotides read TGTGCCACCAGCAGAGACCCGACAGACACTGAAGCTTTCTTT. Translated: CATSRDPTDTEAFF.

The V and J genes are TRBV4-3 and TRBJ2-2, with D possibly TRBD2 on 6 matching bases. Germline CDR1 and CDR2: LGHNA and YSLEER. The V gene lost 4 bases and the J gene lost 9 bases, with 21 bases spanning the gap. The CDR3 is 16 amino acids. The CDR3 region is CASSPGVAVLHWELFF. As DNA, the CDR3 is TGCGCCAGCAGCCCCGGGGTAGCGGTTCTGCATTGGGAGCTGTTTTTT.

The table lists this clonotype with many counts. The chain links TRBV2 to TRBJ2-6, with unresolved D. Germline CDR1 reads SNHLY; CDR2 reads FYNNEI. CDR3 length: 18 residues. Deletions cut 7 bases from V and 0 bases from J, with 19 bases between. Here the CDR3 DNA reads TGTGCCAGCATTAAAACCGACACGCGCCTCTCTGGGGCCAACGTCCTGACTTTC. Translation gives CASIKTDTRLSGANVLTF. The full variable domain, its missing parts supplied by reference TRBV2 and TRBJ2-6, is EPEVTQTPSHQVTQMGQEVILRCVPISNHLYFYWYRQILGQKVEFLVSFYNNEISEKSEIFDDQFSVERPDGSNFTLKIRSTKLEDSAMYFCASIKTDTRLSGANVLTFGAGSRLTVL.

V is TRBV27 and J is TRBJ2-7; 8 bases are a match to TRBD1. Germline lookup yields CDR1 MNHEY and CDR2 SMNVEV (reference sequence). The V gene end was trimmed by 5 bases and the J gene end by 1 base; junction bases not matched to a gene: 4. The CDR3 totals 14 residues. The CDR3 region is CASSLHRGSYEQYF. The CDR3 coding sequence is TGTGCCAGCAGTCTCCACAGGGGGTCCTACGAGCAGTACTTC.

This clonotype was recorded once. With a much larger clone just one base away, this may be a read error. The V call is TRBV12-3 or TRBV12-4, the J call TRBJ1-5; 7 bases agree with TRBD1. V lost 4 bases and J lost 6; bases outside the gene matches: 6. The CDR3 has 14 residues. CDR3 sequence reads: CASSSEGASQPQHF. As DNA, the CDR3 is TGTGCCAGCAGTTCCGAGGGGGCCAGTCAGCCCCAGCATTTT.

This clonotype was seen repeatedly, ten times or more. The genes are TRBV6-1 and TRBJ2-1; tentatively, D is TRBD2 (5 bases). Trimming removed 5 bases at V and 6 bases at J, with 26 bases between. This CDR3 is 18 amino acids long. Germline CDR1 and CDR2: MNHNS and SASEGT. Here the CDR3 DNA reads TGTGCCAGCAGTCATACACCACTTCTGAGGGAGTTAGGCAATGAGCAGTTCTTC. Residues: CASSHTPLLRELGNEQFF.

V gene TRBV27 combines with J gene TRBJ2-3; 8 bases fit TRBD2. The CDR3 runs to 16 residues. Germline CDR1 and CDR2: MNHEY and SMNVEV (reference sequence). The ends lost 0 bases at V and 0 bases at J; junction bases unmatched: 2. Here the CDR3 DNA reads TGTGCCAGCAGTTTATCGCTAGCGGGTAGCACAGATACGCAGTATTTT. Amino acids: CASSLSLAGSTDTQYF.

This clonotype has ten or more counts. The chain has TRBV7-9 and TRBJ2-3; possible D gene TRBD2, 5 bases. This CDR3 is built from 15 residues. Trimming removed 5 bases at V and 9 bases at J, with 21 bases between. Germline assignment: CDR1 SEHNR and CDR2 FQNEAQ (reference sequence). CDR3 DNA sequence: TGTGCCAGCAGCCGAGGTCCGGTCTTTGAGGGCACGCAGTATTTT. Amino acids: CASSRGPVFEGTQYF.

In its sample, this clonotype was seen many times. This sequence joins TRBV7-2 and TRBJ2-7; 7 bases match TRBD2. CDR1 is SGHTA, CDR2 FQGNSA, per germline. V lost 5 bases and J lost 4; bases outside the gene matches: 11. This CDR3 contains 15 residues. DNA for the CDR3: TGTGCCAGCAGCCCTAGGGGCGGGAGTATATACGAGCAGTACTTC. It yields the protein CASSPRGGSIYEQYF.